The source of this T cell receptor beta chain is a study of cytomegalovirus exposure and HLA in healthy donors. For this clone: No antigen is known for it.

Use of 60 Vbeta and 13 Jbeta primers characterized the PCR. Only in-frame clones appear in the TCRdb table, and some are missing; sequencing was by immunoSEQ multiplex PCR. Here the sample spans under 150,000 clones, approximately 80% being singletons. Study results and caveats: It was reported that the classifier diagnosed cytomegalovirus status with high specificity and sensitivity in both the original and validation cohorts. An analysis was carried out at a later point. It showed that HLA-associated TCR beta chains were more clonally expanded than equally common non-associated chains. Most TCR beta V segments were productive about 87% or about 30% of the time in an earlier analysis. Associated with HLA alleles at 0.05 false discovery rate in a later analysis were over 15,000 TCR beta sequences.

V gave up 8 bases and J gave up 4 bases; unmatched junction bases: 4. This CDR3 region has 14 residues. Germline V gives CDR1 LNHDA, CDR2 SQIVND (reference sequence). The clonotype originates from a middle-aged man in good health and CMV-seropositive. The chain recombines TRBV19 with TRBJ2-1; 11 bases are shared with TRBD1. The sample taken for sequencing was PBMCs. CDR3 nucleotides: TGTGCCAGTTCCGGGACAGGGGGGTACAATGAGCAGTTCTTC. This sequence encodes CASSGTGGYNEQFF.